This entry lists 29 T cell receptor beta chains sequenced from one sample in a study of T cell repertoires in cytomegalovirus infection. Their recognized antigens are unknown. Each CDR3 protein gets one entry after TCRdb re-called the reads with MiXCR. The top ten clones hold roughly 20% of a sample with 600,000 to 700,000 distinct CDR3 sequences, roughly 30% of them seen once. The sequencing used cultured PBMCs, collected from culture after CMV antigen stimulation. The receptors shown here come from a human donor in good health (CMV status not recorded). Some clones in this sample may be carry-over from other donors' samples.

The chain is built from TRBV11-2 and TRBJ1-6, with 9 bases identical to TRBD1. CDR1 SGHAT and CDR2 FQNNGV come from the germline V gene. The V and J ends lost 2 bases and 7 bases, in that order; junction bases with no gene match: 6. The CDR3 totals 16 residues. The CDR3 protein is CASSLTHRGPNSPLHF. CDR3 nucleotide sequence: TGTGCCAGCAGCTTAACTCACAGGGGGCCGAATTCACCCCTCCACTTT.

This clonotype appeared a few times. CDR3 amino acids: CASSSNQDGYTF. CDR3 in DNA: TGTGCCAGCAGCTCGAACCAGGATGGCTACACCTTC. The chain is built from TRBV7-6 and TRBJ1-2; no clear D gene. This CDR3 contains 12 residues. Trimming left V 4 bases short and J 6 bases short, with 9 bases between. Germline CDR1 reads SGHVS; CDR2 reads FNYEAQ.

CDR3 amino acids: CAWSDFARGGNTEAFF. The CDR3 DNA reads TGTGCCTGGAGTGACTTCGCCCGCGGGGGAAACACTGAAGCTTTCTTT. The rearrangement uses TRBV30 and TRBJ1-1; TRBD1 might be the D (5 bases). The CDR3 totals 16 residues. Trimming removed 1 base at V and 2 bases at J, with 17 bases between. Germline CDR1 GTSNPN, CDR2 SVGIG (reference sequence).

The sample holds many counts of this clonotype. The CDR3 is CASSLARTSYTQYF. The CDR3 region has the DNA TGTGCCAGCAGCTTAGCCAGGACCTCCTATACGCAGTATTTT. The rearrangement uses TRBV7-2 and TRBJ2-3; no reliable D call. CDR1 and CDR2 from the germline V gene are SGHTA and FQGNSA. The length of the CDR3 is 14 residues. Trimming took off 0 bases at V and 7 bases at J, with 11 bases between the two ends.

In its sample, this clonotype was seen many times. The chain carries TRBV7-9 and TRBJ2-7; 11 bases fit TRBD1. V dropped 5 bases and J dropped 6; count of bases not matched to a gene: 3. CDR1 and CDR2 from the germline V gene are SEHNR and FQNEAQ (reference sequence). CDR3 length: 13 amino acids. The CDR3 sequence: CASSIGTGGEQYF. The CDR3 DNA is TGTGCCAGCAGCATCGGGACAGGGGGCGAGCAGTACTTC.

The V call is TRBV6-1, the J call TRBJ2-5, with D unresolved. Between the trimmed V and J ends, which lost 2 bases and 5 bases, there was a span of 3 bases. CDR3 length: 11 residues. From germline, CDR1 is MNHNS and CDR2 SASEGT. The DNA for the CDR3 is TGTGCCAGCAGTGAATTCGAGACCCAGTACTTC. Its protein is CASSEFETQYF.

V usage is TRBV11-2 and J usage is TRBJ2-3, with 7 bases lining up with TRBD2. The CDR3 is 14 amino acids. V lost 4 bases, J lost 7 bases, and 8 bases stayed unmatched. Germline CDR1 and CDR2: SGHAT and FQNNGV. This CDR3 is CASSSPQRGYTQYF. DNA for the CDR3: TGTGCCAGCAGCTCTCCTCAGCGGGGATATACGCAGTATTTT.

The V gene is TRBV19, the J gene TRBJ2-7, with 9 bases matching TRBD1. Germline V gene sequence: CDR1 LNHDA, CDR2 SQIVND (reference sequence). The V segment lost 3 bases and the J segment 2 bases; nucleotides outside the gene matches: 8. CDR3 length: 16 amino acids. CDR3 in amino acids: CASSILPGQGAYEQYF. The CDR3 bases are TGTGCCAGTAGTATCCTTCCGGGACAGGGCGCCTACGAGCAGTACTTC. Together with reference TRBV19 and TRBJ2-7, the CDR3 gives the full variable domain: DGGITQSPKYLFRKEGQNVTLSCEQNLNHDAMYWYRQDPGQGLRLIYYSQIVNDFQKGDIAEGYSVSREKKESFPLTVTSAQKNPTAFYLCASSILPGQGAYEQYFGPGTRLTVT.

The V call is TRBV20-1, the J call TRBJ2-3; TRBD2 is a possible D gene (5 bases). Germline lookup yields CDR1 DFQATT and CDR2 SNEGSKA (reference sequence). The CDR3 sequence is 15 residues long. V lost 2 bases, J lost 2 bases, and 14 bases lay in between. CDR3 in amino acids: CSARLAGRLTDTQYF. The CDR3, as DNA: TGCAGTGCTAGACTAGCAGGCAGGCTCACAGATACGCAGTATTTT.

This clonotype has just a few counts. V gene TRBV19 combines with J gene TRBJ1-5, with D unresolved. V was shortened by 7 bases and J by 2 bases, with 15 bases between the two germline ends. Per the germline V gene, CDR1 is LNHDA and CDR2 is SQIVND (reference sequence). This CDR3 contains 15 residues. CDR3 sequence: CASTWTLRGNQPQHF. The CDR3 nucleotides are TGTGCCAGTACCTGGACTCTAAGAGGCAATCAGCCCCAGCATTTT.

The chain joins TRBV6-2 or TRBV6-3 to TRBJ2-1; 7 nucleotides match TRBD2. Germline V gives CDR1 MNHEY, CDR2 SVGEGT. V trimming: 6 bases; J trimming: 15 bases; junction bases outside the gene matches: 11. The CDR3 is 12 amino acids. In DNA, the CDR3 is TGTGCCAGCAGGTCAGGCGGGAGTTTCCCGTTCTTC. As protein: CASRSGGSFPFF.

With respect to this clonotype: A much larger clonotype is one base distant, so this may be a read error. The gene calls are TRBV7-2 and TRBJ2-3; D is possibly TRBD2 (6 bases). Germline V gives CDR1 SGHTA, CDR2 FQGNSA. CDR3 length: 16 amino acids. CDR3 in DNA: TGTGACAGCAGCTTAGCGGCGGGCGTTAGCACAGATACGCAGTATTTT. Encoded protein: CDSSLAAGVSTDTQYF.

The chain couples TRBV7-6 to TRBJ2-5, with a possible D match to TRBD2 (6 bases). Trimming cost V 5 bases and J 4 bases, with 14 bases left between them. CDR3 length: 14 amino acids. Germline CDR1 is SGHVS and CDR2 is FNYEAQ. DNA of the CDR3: TGTGCCAGCAGCAAGACTAGTTTGAGAGAGACCCAGTACTTC. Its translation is CASSKTSLRETQYF. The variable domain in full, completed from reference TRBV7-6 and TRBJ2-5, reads GAGVSQSPRYKVTKRGQDVALRCDPISGHVSLYWYRQALGQGPEFLTYFNYEAQQDKSGLPNDRFSAERPEGSISTLTIQRTEQRDSAMYRCASSKTSLRETQYFGPGTRLLVL.

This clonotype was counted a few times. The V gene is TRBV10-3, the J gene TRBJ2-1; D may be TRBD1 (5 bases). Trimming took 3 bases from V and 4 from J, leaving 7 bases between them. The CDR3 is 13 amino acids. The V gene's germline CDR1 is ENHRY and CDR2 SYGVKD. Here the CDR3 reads CAISDRVYNEQFF. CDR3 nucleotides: TGTGCCATCAGTGACAGGGTATACAATGAGCAGTTCTTC.

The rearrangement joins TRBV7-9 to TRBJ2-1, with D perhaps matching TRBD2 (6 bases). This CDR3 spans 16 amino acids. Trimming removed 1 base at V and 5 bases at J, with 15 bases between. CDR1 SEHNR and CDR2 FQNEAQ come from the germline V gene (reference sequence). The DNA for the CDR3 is TGTGCCAGCAGCTTAGGAACGGGAGAAGGGGACAATGAGCAGTTCTTC. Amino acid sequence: CASSLGTGEGDNEQFF.

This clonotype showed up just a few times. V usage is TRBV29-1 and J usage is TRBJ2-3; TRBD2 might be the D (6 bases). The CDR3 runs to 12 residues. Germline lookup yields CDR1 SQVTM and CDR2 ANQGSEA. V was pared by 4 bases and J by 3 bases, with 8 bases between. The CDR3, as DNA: TGCAGCGTTGTCGGGGGAACAGATACGCAGTATTTT. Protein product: CSVVGGTDTQYF.

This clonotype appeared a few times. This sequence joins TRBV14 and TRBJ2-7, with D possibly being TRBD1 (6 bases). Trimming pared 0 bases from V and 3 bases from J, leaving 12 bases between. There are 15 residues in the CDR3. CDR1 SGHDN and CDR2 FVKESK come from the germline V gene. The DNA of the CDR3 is TGTGCCAGCAGCCAAGATCGGGACAAACACTACGAGCAGTACTTC. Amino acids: CASSQDRDKHYEQYF.

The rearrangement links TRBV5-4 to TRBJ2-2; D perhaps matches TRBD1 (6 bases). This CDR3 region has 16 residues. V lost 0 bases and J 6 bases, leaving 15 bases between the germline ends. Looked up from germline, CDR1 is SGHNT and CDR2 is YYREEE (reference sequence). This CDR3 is CASSLAGTTMAGELFF. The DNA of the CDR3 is TGTGCCAGCAGCTTGGCTGGGACAACCATGGCCGGGGAGCTGTTTTTT.

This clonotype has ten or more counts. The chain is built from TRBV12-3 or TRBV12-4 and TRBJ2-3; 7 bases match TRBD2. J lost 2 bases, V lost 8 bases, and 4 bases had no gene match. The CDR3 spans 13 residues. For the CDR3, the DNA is TGTGCCAGCCGAGCGGGGCCCACAGATACGCAGTATTTT. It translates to CASRAGPTDTQYF.

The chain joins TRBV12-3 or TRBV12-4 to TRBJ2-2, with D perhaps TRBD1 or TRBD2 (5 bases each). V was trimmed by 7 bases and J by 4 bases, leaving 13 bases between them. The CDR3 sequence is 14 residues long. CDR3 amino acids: CASTLGPSTGELFF. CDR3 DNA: TGTGCCAGCACCCTGGGACCAAGCACCGGGGAGCTGTTTTTT.

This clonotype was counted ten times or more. The CDR3 protein is CASSLSSGVNTEAFF. The CDR3, as DNA: TGTGCCAGCAGCTTATCATCAGGGGTGAACACTGAAGCTTTCTTT. The chain couples TRBV7-2 to TRBJ1-1, with D perhaps TRBD1 (6 bases). Germline-derived CDR1 and CDR2 are SGHTA and FQGNSA. The CDR3 has 15 residues. The V gene lost 2 bases and the J gene lost 0 bases, with 10 bases spanning the gap.

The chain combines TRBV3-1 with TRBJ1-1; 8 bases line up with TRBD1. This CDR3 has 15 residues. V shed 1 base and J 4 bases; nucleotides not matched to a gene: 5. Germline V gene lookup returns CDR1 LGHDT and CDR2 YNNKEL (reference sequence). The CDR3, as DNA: TGTGCCAGCAGCCAAGTGCCGGGGACAGGCACTGAAGCTTTCTTT. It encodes CASSQVPGTGTEAFF.

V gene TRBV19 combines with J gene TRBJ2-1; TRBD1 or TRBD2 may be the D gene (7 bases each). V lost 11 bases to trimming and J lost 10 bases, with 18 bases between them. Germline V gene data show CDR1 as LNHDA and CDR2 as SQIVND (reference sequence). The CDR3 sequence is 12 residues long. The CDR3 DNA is TGTGCCGGGAGCAGGGGGGGCGCGGAGCAGTTCTTC. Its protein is CAGSRGGAEQFF.

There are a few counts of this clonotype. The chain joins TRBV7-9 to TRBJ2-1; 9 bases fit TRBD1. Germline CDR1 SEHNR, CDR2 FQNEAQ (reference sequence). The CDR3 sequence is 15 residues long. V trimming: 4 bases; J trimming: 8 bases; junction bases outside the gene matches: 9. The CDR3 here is CASSYPGQGDDEQFF. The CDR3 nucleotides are TGTGCCAGCAGCTATCCGGGACAGGGAGACGATGAGCAGTTCTTC.

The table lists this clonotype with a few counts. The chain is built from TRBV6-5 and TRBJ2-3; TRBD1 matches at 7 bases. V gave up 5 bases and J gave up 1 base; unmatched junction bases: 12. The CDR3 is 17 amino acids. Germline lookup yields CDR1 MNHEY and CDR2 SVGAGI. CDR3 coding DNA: TGTGCCAGCAGTAGGTTTTCAGGGGGAGAGGGCACAGATACGCAGTATTTT. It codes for CASSRFSGGEGTDTQYF.

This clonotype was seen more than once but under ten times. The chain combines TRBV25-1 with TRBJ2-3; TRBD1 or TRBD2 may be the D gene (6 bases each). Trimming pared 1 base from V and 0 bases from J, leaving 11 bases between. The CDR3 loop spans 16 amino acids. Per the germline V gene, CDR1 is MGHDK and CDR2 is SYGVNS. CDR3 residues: CASSEWGATSTDTQYF. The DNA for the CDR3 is TGTGCCAGCAGTGAATGGGGGGCAACTAGCACAGATACGCAGTATTTT.

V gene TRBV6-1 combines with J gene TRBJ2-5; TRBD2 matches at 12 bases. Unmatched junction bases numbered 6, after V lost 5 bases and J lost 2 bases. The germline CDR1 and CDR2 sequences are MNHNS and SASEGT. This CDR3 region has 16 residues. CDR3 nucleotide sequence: TGTGCCAGCAGTCCTAGCGGGGGGGCAGGGCAAGAGACCCAGTACTTC. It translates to CASSPSGGAGQETQYF.

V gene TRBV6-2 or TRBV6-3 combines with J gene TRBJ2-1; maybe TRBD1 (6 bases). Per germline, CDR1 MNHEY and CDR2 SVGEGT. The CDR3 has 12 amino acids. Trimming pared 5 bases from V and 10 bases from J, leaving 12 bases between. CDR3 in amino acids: CASSHRVREQFF. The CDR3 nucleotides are TGTGCCAGCAGTCACAGGGTTAGGGAGCAGTTCTTC.

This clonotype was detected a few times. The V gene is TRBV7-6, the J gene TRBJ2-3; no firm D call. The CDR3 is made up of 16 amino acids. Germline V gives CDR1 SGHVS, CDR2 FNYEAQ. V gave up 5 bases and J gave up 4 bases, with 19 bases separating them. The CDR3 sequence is CASSPPSSLVADTQYF. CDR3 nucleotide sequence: TGTGCCAGCAGCCCCCCTAGTAGTCTAGTAGCAGATACGCAGTATTTT.